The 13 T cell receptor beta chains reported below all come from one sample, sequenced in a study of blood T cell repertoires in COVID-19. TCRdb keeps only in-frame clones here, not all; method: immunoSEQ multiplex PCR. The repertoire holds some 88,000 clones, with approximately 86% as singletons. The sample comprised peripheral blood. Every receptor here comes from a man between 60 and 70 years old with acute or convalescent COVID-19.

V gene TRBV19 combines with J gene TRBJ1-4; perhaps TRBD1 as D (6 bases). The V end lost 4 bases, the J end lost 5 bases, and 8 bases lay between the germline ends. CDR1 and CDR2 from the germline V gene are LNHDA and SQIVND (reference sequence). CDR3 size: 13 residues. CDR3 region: CASSTQGNEKLFF. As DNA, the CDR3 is TGTGCCAGTAGTACGCAGGGGAATGAAAAACTGTTTTTT.

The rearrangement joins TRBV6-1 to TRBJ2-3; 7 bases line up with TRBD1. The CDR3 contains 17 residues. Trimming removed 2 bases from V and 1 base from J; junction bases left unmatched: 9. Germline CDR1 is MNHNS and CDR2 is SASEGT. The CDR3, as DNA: TGTGCCAGCAGTGAAACAACAGGGGCTCGTGGCACAGATACGCAGTATTTT. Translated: CASSETTGARGTDTQYF.

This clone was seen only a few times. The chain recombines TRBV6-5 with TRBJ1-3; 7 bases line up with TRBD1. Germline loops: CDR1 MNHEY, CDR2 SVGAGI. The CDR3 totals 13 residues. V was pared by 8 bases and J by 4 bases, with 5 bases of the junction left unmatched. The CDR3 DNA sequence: TGTGCCAGCGGACAGGACGCAGGAAACACCATATATTTT. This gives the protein CASGQDAGNTIYF.

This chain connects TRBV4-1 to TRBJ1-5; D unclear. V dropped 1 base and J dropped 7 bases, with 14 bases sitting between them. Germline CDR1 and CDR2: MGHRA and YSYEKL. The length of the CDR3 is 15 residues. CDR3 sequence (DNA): TGCGCCAGCAGCCAAGTTGGCCAGATCCTCCAGCCCCAGCATTTT. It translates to CASSQVGQILQPQHF.

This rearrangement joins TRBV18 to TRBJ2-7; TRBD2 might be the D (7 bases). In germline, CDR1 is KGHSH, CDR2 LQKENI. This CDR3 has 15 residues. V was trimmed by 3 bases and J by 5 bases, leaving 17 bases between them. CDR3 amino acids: CASSPLGGGPDEQYF. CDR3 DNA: TGTGCCAGCTCACCCTTAGGGGGGGGTCCCGACGAGCAGTACTTC.

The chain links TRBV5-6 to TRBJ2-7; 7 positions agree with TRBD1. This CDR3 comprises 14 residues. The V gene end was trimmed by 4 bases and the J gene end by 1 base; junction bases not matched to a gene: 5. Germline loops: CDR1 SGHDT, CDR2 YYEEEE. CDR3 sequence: CASSPGQQSYEQYF. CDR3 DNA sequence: TGTGCCAGCAGCCCGGGACAGCAGTCCTACGAGCAGTACTTC.

The CDR3 nucleotides read TGTGCCAGCAGCTTAGTGAGAAAGGGGGCTGGGGCCAACGTCCTGACTTTC. Protein sequence: CASSLVRKGAGANVLTF. The chain employs TRBV7-8 and TRBJ2-6; D is possibly TRBD1 (6 bases). The V and J ends lost 1 base and 2 bases respectively, with 12 bases between them. The V gene's germline CDR1 is SGHVS and CDR2 FQNEAQ. This CDR3 spans 17 amino acids.

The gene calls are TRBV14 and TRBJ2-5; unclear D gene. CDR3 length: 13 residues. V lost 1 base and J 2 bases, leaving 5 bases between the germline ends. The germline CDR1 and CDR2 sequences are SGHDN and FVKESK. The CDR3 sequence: CASSQALQETQYF. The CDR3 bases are TGTGCCAGCAGCCAAGCGTTACAAGAGACCCAGTACTTC.

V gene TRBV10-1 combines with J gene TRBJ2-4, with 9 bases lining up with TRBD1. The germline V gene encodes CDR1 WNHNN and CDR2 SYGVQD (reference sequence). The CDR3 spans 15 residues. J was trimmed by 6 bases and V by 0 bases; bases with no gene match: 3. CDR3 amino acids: CASSESKGQGNIQYF. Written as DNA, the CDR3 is TGCGCCAGCAGTGAGTCGAAGGGACAGGGAAACATTCAGTACTTC.

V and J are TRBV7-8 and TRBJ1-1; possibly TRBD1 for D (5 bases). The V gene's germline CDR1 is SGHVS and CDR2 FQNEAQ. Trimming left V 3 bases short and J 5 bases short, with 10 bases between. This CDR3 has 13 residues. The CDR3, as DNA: TGTGCCAGCAGCTTGCTTGGGGGGACTGAAGCTTTCTTT. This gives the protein CASSLLGGTEAFF. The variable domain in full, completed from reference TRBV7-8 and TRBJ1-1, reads GAGVSQSPRYKVAKRGQDVALRCDPISGHVSLFWYQQALGQGPEFLTYFQNEAQLDKSGLPSDRFFAERPEGSVSTLKIQRTQQEDSAVYLCASSLLGGTEAFFGQGTRLTVV.

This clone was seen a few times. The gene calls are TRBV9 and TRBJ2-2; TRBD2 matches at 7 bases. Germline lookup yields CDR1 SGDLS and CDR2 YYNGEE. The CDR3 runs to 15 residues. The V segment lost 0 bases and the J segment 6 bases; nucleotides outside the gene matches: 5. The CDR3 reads CASSVGGRAPGELFF. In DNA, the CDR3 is TGTGCCAGCAGCGTAGGAGGGAGGGCTCCCGGGGAGCTGTTTTTT.

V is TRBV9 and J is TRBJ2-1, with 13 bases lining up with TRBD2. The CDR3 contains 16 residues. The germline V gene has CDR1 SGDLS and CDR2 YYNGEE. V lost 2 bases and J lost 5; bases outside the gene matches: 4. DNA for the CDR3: TGTGCCAGCAGCGTCGGACTAGCGGGGGTTGACAATGAGCAGTTCTTC. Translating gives CASSVGLAGVDNEQFF.

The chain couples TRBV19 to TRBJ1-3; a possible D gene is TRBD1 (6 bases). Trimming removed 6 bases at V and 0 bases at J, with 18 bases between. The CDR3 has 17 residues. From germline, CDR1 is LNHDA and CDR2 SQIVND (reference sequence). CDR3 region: CASSPTHRVNSGNTIYF. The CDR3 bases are TGTGCCAGTAGCCCAACCCACAGGGTAAACTCTGGAAACACCATATATTTT.